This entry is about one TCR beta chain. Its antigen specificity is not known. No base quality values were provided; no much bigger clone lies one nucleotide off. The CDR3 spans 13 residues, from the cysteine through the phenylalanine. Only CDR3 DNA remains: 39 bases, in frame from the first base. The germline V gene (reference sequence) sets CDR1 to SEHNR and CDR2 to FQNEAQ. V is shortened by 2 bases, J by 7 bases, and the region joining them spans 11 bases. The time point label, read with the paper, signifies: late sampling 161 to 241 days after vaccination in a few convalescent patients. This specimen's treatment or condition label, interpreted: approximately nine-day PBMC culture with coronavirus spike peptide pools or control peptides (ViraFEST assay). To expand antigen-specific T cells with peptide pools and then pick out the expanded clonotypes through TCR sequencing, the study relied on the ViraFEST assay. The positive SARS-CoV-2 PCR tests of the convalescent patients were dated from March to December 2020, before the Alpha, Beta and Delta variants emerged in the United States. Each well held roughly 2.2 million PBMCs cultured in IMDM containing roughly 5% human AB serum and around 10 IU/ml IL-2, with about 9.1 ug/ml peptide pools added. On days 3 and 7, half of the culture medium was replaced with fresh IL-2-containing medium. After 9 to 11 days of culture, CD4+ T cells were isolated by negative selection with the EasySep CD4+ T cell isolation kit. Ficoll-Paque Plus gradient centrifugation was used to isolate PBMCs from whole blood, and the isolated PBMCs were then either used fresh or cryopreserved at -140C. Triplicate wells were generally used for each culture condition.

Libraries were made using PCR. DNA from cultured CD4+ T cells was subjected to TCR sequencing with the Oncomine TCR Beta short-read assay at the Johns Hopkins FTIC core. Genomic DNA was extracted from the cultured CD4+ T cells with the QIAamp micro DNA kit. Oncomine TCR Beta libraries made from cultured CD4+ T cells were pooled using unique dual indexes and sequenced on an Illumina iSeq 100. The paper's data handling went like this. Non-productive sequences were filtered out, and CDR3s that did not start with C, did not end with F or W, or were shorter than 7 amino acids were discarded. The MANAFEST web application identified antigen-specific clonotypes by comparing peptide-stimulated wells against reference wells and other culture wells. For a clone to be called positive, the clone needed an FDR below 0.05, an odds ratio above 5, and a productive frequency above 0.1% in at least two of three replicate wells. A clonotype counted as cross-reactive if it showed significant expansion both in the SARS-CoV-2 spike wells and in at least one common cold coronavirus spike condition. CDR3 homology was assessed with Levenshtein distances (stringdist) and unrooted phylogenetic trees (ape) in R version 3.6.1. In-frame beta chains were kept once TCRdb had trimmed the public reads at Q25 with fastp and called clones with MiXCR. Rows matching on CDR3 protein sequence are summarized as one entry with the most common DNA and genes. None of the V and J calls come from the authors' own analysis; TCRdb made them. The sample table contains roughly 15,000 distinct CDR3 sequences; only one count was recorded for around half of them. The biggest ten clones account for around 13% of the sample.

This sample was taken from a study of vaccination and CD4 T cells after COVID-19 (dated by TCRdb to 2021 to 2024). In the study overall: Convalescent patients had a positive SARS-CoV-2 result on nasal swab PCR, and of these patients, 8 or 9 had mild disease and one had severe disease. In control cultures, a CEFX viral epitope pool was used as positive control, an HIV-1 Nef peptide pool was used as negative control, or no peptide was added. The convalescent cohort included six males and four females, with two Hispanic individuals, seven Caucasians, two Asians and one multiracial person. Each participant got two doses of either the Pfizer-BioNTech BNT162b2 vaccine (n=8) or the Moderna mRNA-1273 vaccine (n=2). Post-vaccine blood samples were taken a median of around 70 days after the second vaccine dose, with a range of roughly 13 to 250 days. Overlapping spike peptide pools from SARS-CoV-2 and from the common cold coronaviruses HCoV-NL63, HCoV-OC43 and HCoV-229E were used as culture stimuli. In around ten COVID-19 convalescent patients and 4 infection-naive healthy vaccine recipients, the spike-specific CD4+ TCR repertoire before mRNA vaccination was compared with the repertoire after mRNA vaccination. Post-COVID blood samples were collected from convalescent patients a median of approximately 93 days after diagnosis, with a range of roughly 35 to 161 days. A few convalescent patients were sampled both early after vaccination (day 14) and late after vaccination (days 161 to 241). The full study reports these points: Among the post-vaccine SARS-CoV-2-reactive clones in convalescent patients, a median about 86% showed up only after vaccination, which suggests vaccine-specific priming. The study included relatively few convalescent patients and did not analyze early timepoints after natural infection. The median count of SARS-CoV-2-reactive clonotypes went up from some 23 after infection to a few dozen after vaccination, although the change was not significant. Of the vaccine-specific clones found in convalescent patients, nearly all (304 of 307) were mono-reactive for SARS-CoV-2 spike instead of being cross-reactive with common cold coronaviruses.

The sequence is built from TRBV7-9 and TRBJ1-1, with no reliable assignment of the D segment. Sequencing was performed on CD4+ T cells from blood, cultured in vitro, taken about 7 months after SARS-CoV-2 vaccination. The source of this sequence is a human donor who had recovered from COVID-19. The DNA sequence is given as TGTGCCAGCAGCTTAAAAGGGCCATATGAAGCTTTCTTT. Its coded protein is CASSLKGPYEAFF. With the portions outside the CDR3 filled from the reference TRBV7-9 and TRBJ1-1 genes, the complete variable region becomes DTGVSQNPRHKITKRGQNVTFRCDPISEHNRLYWYRQTLGQGPEFLTYFQNEAQLEKSRLLSDRFSAERPKGSFSTLEIQRTEQGDSAMYLCASSLKGPYEAFFGQGTRLTVV.